This T cell receptor (beta chain) was captured by sequencing in a study of shared clonotypes between healthy human individuals. Trimming at V came to 3 bases and at J to 3 bases, leaving 9 bases not matched to a gene. The CDR3 sequence is 17 residues long. Per germline, CDR1 SGHTA and CDR2 FQGNSA. Study-level findings and limits: Rarefaction curves obtained for sorted subsets showed sequencing incomplete despite large depth.

Source study methods: Quality scores were absent from the junction-only immunoSEQ sequences, so filtering differed. The protocol was immunoSEQ multiplex PCR, while the TCRdb copy is restricted to in-frame clones and leaves out a portion. Clone size and the V and J calls come from that table; the DNA yielded D and trimming. The sample has some 2.3 million clones, over 90% seen once; the top ten hold 0.39%. To note about this clone: Its specificity is unknown.

The sequence came from a man between 18 and 35 years old in good health. Some clones in this sample may be carry-over from other donors' samples. The specimen sequenced was naive CD4+ T cells from PBMCs. Subset described: CD45RA+ positively selected. The V and J genes are TRBV7-2 and TRBJ2-2, with 8 bases fitting TRBD1. The CDR3 region has the DNA TGTGCCAGCAGCTTTCTTTTCAAACAGGGGGACACCGGGGAGCTGTTTTTT. Its translation: CASSFLFKQGDTGELFF.